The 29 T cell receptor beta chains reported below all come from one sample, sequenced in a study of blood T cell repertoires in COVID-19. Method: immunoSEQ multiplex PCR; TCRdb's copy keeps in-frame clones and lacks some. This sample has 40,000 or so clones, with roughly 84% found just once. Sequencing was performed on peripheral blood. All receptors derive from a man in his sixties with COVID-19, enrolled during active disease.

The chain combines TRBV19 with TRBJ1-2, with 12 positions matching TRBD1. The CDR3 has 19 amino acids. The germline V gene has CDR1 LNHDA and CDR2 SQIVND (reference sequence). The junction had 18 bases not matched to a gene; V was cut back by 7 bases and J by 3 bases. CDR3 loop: CASIPHRDRGHLTDYGYTF. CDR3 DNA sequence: TGTGCCAGTATCCCTCACCGGGACAGGGGGCATCTAACTGACTATGGCTACACCTTC.

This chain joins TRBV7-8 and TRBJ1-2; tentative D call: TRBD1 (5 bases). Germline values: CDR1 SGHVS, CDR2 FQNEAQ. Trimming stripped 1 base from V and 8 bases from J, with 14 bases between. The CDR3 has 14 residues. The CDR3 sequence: CASSLVGAGGGYTF. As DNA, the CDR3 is TGTGCCAGCAGCTTAGTTGGGGCGGGAGGGGGCTACACCTTC.

CDR3 sequence (DNA): TGTGCCAGCATCCCCGGGGGACAGGGGGCGGTCGGCGGGGAGCTGTTTTTT. Residues: CASIPGGQGAVGGELFF. This chain uses TRBV6-2 or TRBV6-3 with TRBJ2-2, with 12 bases fitting TRBD1. Germline V gene data show CDR1 as MNHEY and CDR2 as SVGEGT. Unmatched junction bases numbered 13, after V lost 7 bases and J lost 7 bases. CDR3 length equals 17 residues.

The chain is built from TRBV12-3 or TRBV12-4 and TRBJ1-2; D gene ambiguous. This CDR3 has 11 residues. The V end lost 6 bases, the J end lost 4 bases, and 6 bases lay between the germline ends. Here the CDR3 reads CASRALYGYTF. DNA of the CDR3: TGTGCCAGCAGGGCCCTCTATGGCTACACCTTC.

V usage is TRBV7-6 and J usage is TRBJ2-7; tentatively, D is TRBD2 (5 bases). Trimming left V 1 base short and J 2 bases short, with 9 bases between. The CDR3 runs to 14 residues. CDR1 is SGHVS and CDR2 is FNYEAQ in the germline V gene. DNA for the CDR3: TGTGCCAGCAGCTTAGATGAGGGCCCCTACGAGCAGTACTTC. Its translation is CASSLDEGPYEQYF. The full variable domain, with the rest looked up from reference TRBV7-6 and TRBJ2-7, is GAGVSQSPRYKVTKRGQDVALRCDPISGHVSLYWYRQALGQGPEFLTYFNYEAQQDKSGLPNDRFSAERPEGSISTLTIQRTEQRDSAMYRCASSLDEGPYEQYFGPGTRLTVT.

CDR3 amino acids: CASSTIASSGNTIYF. DNA of the CDR3: TGTGCCAGCAGTACAATCGCAAGCTCTGGAAACACCATATATTTT. The rearrangement joins TRBV9 to TRBJ1-3; D gene uncertain. Per germline, CDR1 SGDLS and CDR2 YYNGEE. V was pared by 5 bases and J by 0 bases, with 12 bases between. The CDR3 sequence is 15 residues long.

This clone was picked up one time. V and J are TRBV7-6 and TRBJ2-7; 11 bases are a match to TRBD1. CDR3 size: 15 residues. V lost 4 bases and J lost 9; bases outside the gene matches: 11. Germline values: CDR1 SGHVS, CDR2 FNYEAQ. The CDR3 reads CASSSGRGQGAGQYF. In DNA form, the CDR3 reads TGTGCCAGCAGCTCCGGGCGCGGACAGGGGGCCGGGCAGTACTTC.

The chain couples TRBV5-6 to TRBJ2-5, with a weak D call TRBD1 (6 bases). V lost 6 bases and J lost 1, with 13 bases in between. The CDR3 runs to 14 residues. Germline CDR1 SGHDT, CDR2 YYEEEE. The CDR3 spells CASTRGRGQETQYF. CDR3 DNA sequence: TGTGCCAGCACCCGTGGCAGGGGCCAAGAGACCCAGTACTTC.

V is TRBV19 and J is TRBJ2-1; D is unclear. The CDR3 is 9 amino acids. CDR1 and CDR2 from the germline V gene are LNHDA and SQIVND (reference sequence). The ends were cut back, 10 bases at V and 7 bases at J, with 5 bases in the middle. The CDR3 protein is CANPNEQFF. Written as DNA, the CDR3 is TGTGCCAATCCGAATGAGCAGTTCTTC.

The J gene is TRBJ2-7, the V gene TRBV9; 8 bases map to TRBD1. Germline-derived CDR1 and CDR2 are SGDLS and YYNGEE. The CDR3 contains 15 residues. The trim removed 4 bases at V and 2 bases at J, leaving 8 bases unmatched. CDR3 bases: TGTGCCAGCAGCACTACTCCGACAGGGGCCTACGAGCAGTACTTC. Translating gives CASSTTPTGAYEQYF.

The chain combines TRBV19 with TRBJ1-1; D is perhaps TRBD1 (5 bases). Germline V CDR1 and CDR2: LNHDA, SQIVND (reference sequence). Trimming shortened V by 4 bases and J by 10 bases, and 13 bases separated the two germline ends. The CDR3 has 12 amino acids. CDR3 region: CASSSYTQGAFF. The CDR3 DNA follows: TGTGCCAGTAGTAGCTACACCCAGGGAGCTTTCTTT.

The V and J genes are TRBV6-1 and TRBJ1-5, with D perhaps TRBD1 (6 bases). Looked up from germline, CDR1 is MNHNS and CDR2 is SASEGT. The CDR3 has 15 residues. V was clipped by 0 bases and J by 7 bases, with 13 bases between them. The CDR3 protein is CASSEASGHGQPQHF. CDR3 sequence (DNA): TGTGCCAGCAGTGAAGCGTCGGGACACGGCCAGCCCCAGCATTTT.

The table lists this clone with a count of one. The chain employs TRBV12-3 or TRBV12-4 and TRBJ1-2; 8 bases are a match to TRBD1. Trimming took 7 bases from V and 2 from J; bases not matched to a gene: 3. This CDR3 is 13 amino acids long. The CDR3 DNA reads TGTGCCAGCACCCGGACAGGGAACTATGGCTACACCTTC. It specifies CASTRTGNYGYTF.

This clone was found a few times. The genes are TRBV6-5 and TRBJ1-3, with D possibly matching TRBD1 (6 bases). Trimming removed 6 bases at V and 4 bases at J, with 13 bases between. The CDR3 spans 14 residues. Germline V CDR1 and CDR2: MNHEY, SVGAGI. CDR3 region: CASSDQGTGNTIYF. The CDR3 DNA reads TGTGCCAGCAGCGATCAGGGGACCGGAAACACCATATATTTT.

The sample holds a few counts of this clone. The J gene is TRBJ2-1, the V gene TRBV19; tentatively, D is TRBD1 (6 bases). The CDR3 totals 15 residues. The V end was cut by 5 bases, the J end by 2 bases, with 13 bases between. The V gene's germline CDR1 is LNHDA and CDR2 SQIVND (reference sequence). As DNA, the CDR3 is TGTGCCAGTAGTCCCGACCAGGGGCCCTACAATGAGCAGTTCTTC. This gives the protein CASSPDQGPYNEQFF.

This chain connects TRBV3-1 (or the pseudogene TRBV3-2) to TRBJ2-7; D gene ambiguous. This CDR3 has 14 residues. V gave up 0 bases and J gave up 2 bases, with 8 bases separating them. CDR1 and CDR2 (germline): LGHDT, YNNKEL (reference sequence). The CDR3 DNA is TGTGCCAGCAGCCAAGATGGGCAGGCCTACGAGCAGTACTTC. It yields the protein CASSQDGQAYEQYF.

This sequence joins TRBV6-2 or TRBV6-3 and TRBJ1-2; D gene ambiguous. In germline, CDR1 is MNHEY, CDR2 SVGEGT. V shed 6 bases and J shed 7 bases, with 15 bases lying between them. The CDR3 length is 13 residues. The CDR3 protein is CASSLIAVSGYTF. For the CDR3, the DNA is TGTGCCAGCAGCCTAATCGCGGTGTCTGGCTACACCTTC.

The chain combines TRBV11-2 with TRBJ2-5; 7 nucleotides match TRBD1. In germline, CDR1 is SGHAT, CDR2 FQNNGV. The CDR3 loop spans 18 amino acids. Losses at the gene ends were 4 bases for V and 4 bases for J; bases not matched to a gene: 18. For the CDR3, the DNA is TGTGCCAGCAGCTCCACGGTGACAGGGTACGCGAAGGTAGAGACCCAGTACTTC. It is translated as CASSSTVTGYAKVETQYF.

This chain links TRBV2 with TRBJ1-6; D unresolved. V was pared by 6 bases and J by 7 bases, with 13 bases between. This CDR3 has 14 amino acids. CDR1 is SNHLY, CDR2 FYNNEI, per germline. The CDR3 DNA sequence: TGTGCCAGCAGATTACAGAGTACGAATTCACCCCTCCACTTT. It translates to CASRLQSTNSPLHF.

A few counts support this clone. In DNA form, the CDR3 reads TGTGCCAGTAGTACCTCCACAGGGGTCAATCAGCCCCAGCATTTT. This sequence encodes CASSTSTGVNQPQHF. The chain is built from TRBV19 and TRBJ1-5; TRBD1 matches 7 bases. The ends lost 4 bases at V and 3 bases at J; junction bases unmatched: 6. The CDR3 length is 15 residues. Germline assignment: CDR1 LNHDA and CDR2 SQIVND (reference sequence).

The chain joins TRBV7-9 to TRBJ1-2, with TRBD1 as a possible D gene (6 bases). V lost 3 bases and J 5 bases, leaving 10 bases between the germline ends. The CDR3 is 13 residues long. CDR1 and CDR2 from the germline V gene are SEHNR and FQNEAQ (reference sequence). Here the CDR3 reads CASSFGQLYGYTF. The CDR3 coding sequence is TGTGCCAGCAGCTTCGGACAGCTATATGGCTACACCTTC.

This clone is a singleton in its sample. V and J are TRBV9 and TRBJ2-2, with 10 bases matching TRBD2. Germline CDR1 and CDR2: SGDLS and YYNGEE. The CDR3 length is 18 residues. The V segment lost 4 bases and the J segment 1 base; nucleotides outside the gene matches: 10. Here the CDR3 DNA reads TGTGCCAGCAGCCCGGGAGGAGCGGGAGGGCGGAACACCGGGGAGCTGTTTTTT. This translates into CASSPGGAGGRNTGELFF.

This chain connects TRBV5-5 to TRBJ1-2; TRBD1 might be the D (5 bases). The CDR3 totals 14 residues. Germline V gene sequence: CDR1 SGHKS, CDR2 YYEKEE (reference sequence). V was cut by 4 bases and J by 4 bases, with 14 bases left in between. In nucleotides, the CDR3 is TGTGCCAGCAGCCCCGATGGGGGGGGCTATGGCTACACCTTC. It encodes CASSPDGGGYGYTF.

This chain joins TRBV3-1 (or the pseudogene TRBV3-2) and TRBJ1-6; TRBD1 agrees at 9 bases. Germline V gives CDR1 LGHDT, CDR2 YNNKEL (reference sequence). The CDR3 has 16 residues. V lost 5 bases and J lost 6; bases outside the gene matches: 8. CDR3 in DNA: TGTGCCAGCAGCTCTCGCCGGGGACAGGGTAATTCACCCCTCCACTTT. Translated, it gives CASSSRRGQGNSPLHF.

Here the CDR3 reads CASSGGMNTEAFF. In DNA, the CDR3 is TGTGCCAGCAGCGGCGGGATGAACACTGAAGCTTTCTTT. V and J are TRBV14 and TRBJ1-1; D is undetermined. Germline V gene data show CDR1 as SGHDN and CDR2 as FVKESK. The ends were cut back, 5 bases at V and 0 bases at J, with 7 bases in the middle. The CDR3 loop spans 13 amino acids.

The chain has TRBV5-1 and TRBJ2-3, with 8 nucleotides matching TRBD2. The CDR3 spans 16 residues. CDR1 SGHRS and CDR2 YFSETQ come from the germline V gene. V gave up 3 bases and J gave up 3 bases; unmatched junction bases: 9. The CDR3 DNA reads TGCGCCAGCAGCTCGGGCGCGACTAGCGTAACAGATACGCAGTATTTT. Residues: CASSSGATSVTDTQYF.

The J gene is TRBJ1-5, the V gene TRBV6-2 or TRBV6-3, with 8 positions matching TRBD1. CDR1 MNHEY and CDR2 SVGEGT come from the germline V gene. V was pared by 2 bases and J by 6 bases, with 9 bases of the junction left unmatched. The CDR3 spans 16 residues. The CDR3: CASSYPGTGGAQPQHF. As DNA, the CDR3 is TGTGCCAGCAGTTACCCTGGAACAGGGGGTGCTCAGCCCCAGCATTTT.

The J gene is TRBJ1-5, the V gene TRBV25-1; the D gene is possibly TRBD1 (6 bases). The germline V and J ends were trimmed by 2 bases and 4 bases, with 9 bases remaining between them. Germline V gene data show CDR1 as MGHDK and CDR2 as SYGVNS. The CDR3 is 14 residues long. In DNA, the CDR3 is TGTGCCAGCAGTGAAGGGGGCGGTAATCAGCCCCAGCATTTT. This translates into CASSEGGGNQPQHF.

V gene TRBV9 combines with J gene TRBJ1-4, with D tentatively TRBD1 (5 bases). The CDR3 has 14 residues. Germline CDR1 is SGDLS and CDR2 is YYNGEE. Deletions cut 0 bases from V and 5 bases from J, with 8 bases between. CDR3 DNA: TGTGCCAGCAGCGTAGGGGGCACGAATGAAAAACTGTTTTTT. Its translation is CASSVGGTNEKLFF.